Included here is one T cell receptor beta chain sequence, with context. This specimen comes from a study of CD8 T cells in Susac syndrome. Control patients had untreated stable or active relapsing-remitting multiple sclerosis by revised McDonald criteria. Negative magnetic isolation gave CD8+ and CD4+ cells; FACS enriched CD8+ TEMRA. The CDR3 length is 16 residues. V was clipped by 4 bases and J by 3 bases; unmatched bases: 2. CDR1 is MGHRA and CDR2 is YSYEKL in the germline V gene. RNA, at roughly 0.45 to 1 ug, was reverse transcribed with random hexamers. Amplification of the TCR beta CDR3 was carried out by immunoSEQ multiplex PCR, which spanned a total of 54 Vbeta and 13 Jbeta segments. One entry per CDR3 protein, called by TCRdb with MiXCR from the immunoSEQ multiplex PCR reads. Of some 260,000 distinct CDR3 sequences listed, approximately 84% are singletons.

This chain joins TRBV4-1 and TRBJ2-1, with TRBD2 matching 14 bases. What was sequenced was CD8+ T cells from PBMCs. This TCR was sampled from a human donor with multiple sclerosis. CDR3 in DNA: TGCGCCAGCAGCCCTGGGACTAGCGGGAGCTACAATGAGCAGTTCTTC. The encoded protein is CASSPGTSGSYNEQFF.